This T cell receptor (beta chain) was identified in a study of shared clonotypes between healthy human individuals. Study outcomes and limitations: Roughly 4.6% of naive CD4 clonotypes were common to a handful of donors. The donor pool, a small one, limited the genetic and exposure-history diversity represented.

The table came from immunoSEQ multiplex PCR; TCRdb's copy has only in-frame clones and leaves some out. The table shows over 2 million clones, with approximately 90% occurring only once. With regard to this clone: The target antigen is unknown.

V gave up 4 bases and J gave up 5 bases, with 23 bases separating them. Germline V gene sequence: CDR1 LNHDA, CDR2 SQIVND (reference sequence). The CDR3 is 18 residues long. The source of this sequence is a man between 18 and 35 years old in good health. Some clones in this sample may be carry-over from other donors' samples. The chain is built from TRBV19 and TRBJ2-2; a weak D match, TRBD1 (7 bases). Sequencing used naive CD4+ T cells from PBMCs. Subset defined: CD45RA+ positively selected. The CDR3 DNA is TGTGCCAGTAGTACCGCCTACAGGGGCGGACTAACTACCGGGGAGCTGTTTTTT. As protein: CASSTAYRGGLTTGELFF.